This TCR beta chain comes out of a study of T cell clonality in common variable immunodeficiency. The repertoire was sequenced with immunoSEQ multiplex PCR; TCRdb's copy has only in-frame clones and lacks some. The repertoire has 25,000 to 40,000 clones, none seen only once; the ten largest take roughly 4%. Of note for this clone: A read error may account for a junction end that differs from germline. The read terminates 3 residues before the CDR3 end, so the remaining end is supplied by the germline J gene.

This CDR3 is 14 amino acids long. Germline V CDR1 and CDR2: SGHRS, YFSETQ. The chain recombines TRBV5-1 with TRBJ2-3; the match to TRBD1 covers 7 bases. The sample taken for sequencing was peripheral blood mononuclear cells. This TCR came from a person aged 18-70 years in good health. The CDR3 DNA, read in part, is TGCGCCAGCAGCAGGGACAGCGAGACAGAGACG. It yields the protein CASSRDSETET. The full CDR3 protein reads CASSRDSETETQYF.